This T cell receptor (beta chain) is drawn from a study of blood T cell repertoires in COVID-19. Original data processing: Cell counts per sample came from amplifying reference gene primers. Libraries were prepared by immunoSEQ multiplex PCR; TCRdb keeps only in-frame clonotypes and omits some of them. V, J and clone size are taken as reported in that table, and D and trimming were inferred from the DNA itself. Of 200,000 or so clones in the sample, approximately 90% are singletons; the top ten hold around 0.85%. Looked up from germline, CDR1 is SEHNR and CDR2 is FQNEAQ (reference sequence). The J segment lost 7 bases and the V segment lost 5 bases, leaving 7 bases of the junction unmatched. The CDR3 runs to 14 residues.

The sample taken for sequencing was peripheral blood. The chain links TRBV7-9 to TRBJ1-5; the match to TRBD1 covers 8 bases. This TCR was recovered from a man in his sixties with COVID-19, enrolled during active disease. The CDR3 sequence: CASSPGGAGQPQHF. In DNA form, the CDR3 reads TGTGCCAGCAGCCCAGGGGGCGCAGGGCAGCCCCAGCATTTT.